This T cell receptor beta chain derives from a study of CD8 T cells in Susac syndrome. The CDR3 covers 14 residues. V shed 5 bases and J shed 1 base, with 9 bases lying between them. Germline V lookup: CDR1 SEHNR, CDR2 FQNEAQ (reference sequence). Reverse transcription of roughly 0.5 to 1 ug RNA was carried out with random hexamers. Amplification of TCR beta CDR3 across 54 Vbeta and 13 Jbeta was performed with immunoSEQ multiplex PCR. MiXCR was run by TCRdb on the immunoSEQ multiplex PCR reads, yielding one entry per CDR3 protein. In the table there are 150,000 or so distinct CDR3 sequences, roughly 94% of which are singletons. The multiple sclerosis controls were treatment-naive patients, and their relapsing-remitting disease was stable or active. TEMRA cells were FACS-enriched and CD8+ and CD4+ T cells negatively isolated.

The chain recombines TRBV7-9 with TRBJ1-5; D call uncertain. The origin of this receptor is a human donor with multiple sclerosis. Material for sequencing was CD8+ T cells from PBMCs. DNA for the CDR3: TGTGCCAGCAGCCCCGCGATGAGCAATCAGCCCCAGCATTTT. This codes for CASSPAMSNQPQHF.